The 16 T cell receptor beta chains in this list originate from one sample, sequenced in a study of T cells in Graves' hyperthyroidism and ophthalmopathy. Amplification yielded TCR beta CDR3 regions, with RNA transcripts as the source. HTBI primers were employed in a first-round RT-PCR of the TCR CDR3. Via MiXCR, TCRdb re-called the multiplex PCR reads, giving one row per CDR3 protein. The sample consists of roughly 720,000 distinct CDR3 sequences, approximately 15% of them appearing once. Sequences were obtained from blood. The receptors were sampled from a middle-aged man with Graves' hyperthyroidism.

The chain couples TRBV6-2 or TRBV6-3 to TRBJ1-6, with D unresolved. The germline V gene encodes CDR1 MNHEY and CDR2 SVGEGT. The CDR3 has 13 amino acids. Trimming stripped 9 bases from V and 7 bases from J, with 13 bases between. CDR3 region: CASWNSVNSPLHF. CDR3 DNA: TGTGCCAGTTGGAACAGTGTGAATTCACCCCTCCACTTT.

The J gene is TRBJ1-1, the V gene TRBV5-4; no reliable D call. The CDR3 sequence is 13 residues long. Trimming left V 6 bases short and J 0 bases short, with 9 bases between. Germline CDR1 is SGHNT and CDR2 is YYREEE (reference sequence). The CDR3 DNA follows: TGTGCCAGCATCCACGACCTGAACACTGAAGCTTTCTTT. Protein product: CASIHDLNTEAFF.

This rearrangement joins TRBV27 to TRBJ2-1; 8 bases match TRBD1. Germline CDR1 and CDR2: MNHEY and SMNVEV (reference sequence). J lost 7 bases, V lost 5 bases, and 19 bases had no gene match. This CDR3 spans 18 amino acids. As DNA, the CDR3 is TGTGCCAGCAGTATTTATGCCCCCAGGTGGCAGGGGGCTAATGAGCAGTTCTTC. Encoded protein: CASSIYAPRWQGANEQFF.

In this sample, this clonotype turned up many times. V usage is TRBV7-3 and J usage is TRBJ2-3; D gene unclear. Deletions cut 1 base from V and 1 base from J, with 6 bases between. Germline V gene data show CDR1 as SGHTA and CDR2 as FQGTGA. CDR3 length: 14 residues. The CDR3: CASSLNGGTDTQYF. The CDR3 DNA reads TGTGCCAGCAGCTTAAATGGGGGCACAGATACGCAGTATTTT.

This clonotype was observed at least ten times. The V and J genes are TRBV10-3 and TRBJ2-7; D is perhaps TRBD1 or TRBD2 (5 bases each). This CDR3 has 12 residues. Germline loops: CDR1 ENHRY, CDR2 SYGVKD. Trimming left V 10 bases short and J 2 bases short, with 12 bases between. In DNA, the CDR3 is TGTGCCACCGGGACCTCTACCTACGAGCAGTACTTC. Its translation is CATGTSTYEQYF.

The chain recombines TRBV27 with TRBJ2-7, with 9 bases matching TRBD2. The germline CDR1 and CDR2 sequences are MNHEY and SMNVEV (reference sequence). The CDR3 sequence is 15 residues long. The trim removed 6 bases at V and 5 bases at J, leaving 11 bases unmatched. The CDR3 protein is CASRSPSREGDEQYF. DNA for the CDR3: TGTGCCAGCAGGAGCCCCTCGCGGGAGGGCGACGAGCAGTACTTC.

This chain links TRBV19 with TRBJ1-5; D is uncertain. CDR1 is LNHDA and CDR2 is SQIVND in the germline V gene (reference sequence). Trimming removed 6 bases at V and 0 bases at J, with 12 bases between. This CDR3 region has 15 residues. CDR3 sequence: CASRTPDDSNQPQHF. CDR3 nucleotide sequence: TGTGCCAGTAGGACACCCGACGATAGCAATCAGCCCCAGCATTTT.

This chain connects TRBV24-1 to TRBJ2-1; 9 positions agree with TRBD1. CDR1 KGHDR and CDR2 SFDVKD come from the germline V gene. The length of the CDR3 is 16 residues. V was clipped by 1 base and J by 7 bases; unmatched bases: 7. CDR3 protein: CATSDFYRGRGNEQFF. The CDR3, as DNA: TGTGCCACCAGTGATTTCTACAGGGGGCGCGGAAATGAGCAGTTCTTC.

This clonotype was seen many times. The DNA for the CDR3 is TGTGCCAGCTCACCGTCAGGGAATACACCCCTCCACTTT. The encoded protein is CASSPSGNTPLHF. The chain has TRBV18 and TRBJ1-6; D might be TRBD1 (5 bases). V was cut by 3 bases and J by 11 bases, with 11 bases left in between. Germline-derived CDR1 and CDR2 are KGHSH and LQKENI. This CDR3 comprises 13 residues.

This clonotype was detected a few times. This chain connects TRBV4-1 to TRBJ2-7, with TRBD1 matching over 9 bases. This CDR3 has 16 residues. Losses at the gene ends were 2 bases for V and 4 bases for J; bases not matched to a gene: 9. The germline gives CDR1 MGHRA, CDR2 YSYEKL. The CDR3 region is CASSQPLRDREYEQYF. The CDR3 DNA is TGCGCCAGCAGCCAACCCCTTAGGGACAGGGAATACGAGCAGTACTTC.

In DNA form, the CDR3 reads TGTGCCAGCAGGACGGACAGGGTAGTTGGCTACACCTTC. It codes for CASRTDRVVGYTF. The chain combines TRBV27 with TRBJ1-2, with TRBD1 matching over 8 bases. The CDR3 contains 13 residues. Trimming cost V 6 bases and J 7 bases; bases outside gene matches: 7. Per the germline V gene, CDR1 is MNHEY and CDR2 is SMNVEV (reference sequence).

There are many counts of this clonotype. This sequence joins TRBV12-3 or TRBV12-4 and TRBJ2-7; D unclear. V lost 7 bases and J lost 0, with 13 bases in between. The CDR3 runs 14 residues. CDR3 nucleotides: TGTGCCAGCACCCCTGGGGAACTCTCCTACGAGCAGTACTTC. Its protein is CASTPGELSYEQYF.

This clonotype was counted ten times or more. J is TRBJ1-2 and V is TRBV28; 7 positions match TRBD1. The junction had 5 bases not matched to a gene; V was cut back by 5 bases and J by 2 bases. Germline assignment: CDR1 MDHEN and CDR2 SYDVKM. This CDR3 is 14 amino acids long. The CDR3 region has the DNA TGTGCCAGCAGTCTCGGGGGACAGAACTATGGCTACACCTTC. Protein product: CASSLGGQNYGYTF.

In this sample, this clonotype turned up many times. The chain couples TRBV15 to TRBJ2-4; no firm D call. V was cut by 4 bases and J by 2 bases, with 15 bases left in between. The CDR3 runs 16 residues. Germline loops: CDR1 LNHNV, CDR2 YYDKDF (reference sequence). The chain's CDR3 is CATSTVARGTKNIQYF. The CDR3 DNA follows: TGTGCCACCAGCACAGTGGCCCGCGGTACCAAAAACATTCAGTACTTC.

V gene TRBV27 combines with J gene TRBJ2-7, with D tentatively TRBD1 or TRBD2 (6 bases each). Between the trimmed V and J ends, which lost 5 bases and 4 bases, there was a span of 15 bases. Germline V gene data show CDR1 as MNHEY and CDR2 as SMNVEV (reference sequence). The CDR3 runs 14 residues. CDR3 region: CASSPLGGQYEQYF. The CDR3 coding sequence is TGTGCCAGCAGTCCCCTGGGGGGCCAGTACGAGCAGTACTTC.

The chain is built from TRBV28 and TRBJ1-2, with TRBD1 matching 7 bases. V trimming: 6 bases; J trimming: 6 bases; junction bases outside the gene matches: 10. The CDR3 has 14 amino acids. The germline V gene encodes CDR1 MDHEN and CDR2 SYDVKM. CDR3 nucleotides: TGTGCCAGCAGATCGTCCAGGGGGTTCAATGGCTACACCTTC. This sequence encodes CASRSSRGFNGYTF.